The 16 T cell receptor beta chains presented below share a single source sample, sequenced in a study of blood T cell repertoires in COVID-19. Some clones are missing from TCRdb's copy, which holds only in-frame ones; the method was immunoSEQ multiplex PCR. Of some 390,000 clones listed, around 89% are singletons. Sequencing was carried out using peripheral blood. The receptors here all came from a woman aged 40 to 50 with COVID-19, enrolled during active disease.

The chain carries TRBV28 and TRBJ2-7, with 10 bases identical to TRBD1. The CDR3 extends over 16 amino acids. Germline assignment: CDR1 MDHEN and CDR2 SYDVKM. Trimming cost V 7 bases and J 0 bases; bases outside gene matches: 9. The DNA for the CDR3 is TGTGCCAGCATCCTAAGTTGGACAGGGGGCTCCTACGAGCAGTACTTC. Translation gives CASILSWTGGSYEQYF.

The V call is TRBV5-1, the J call TRBJ2-7, with D tentatively TRBD2 (5 bases). V lost 4 bases and J lost 3, with 20 bases in between. This CDR3 has 16 amino acids. CDR1 SGHRS and CDR2 YFSETQ come from the germline V gene. CDR3 sequence: CASSQLGVWVNYEQYF. The DNA of the CDR3 is TGCGCCAGCAGCCAGCTCGGGGTGTGGGTGAACTACGAGCAGTACTTC.

This sequence joins TRBV27 and TRBJ2-3, with D unresolved. The CDR3 has 11 amino acids. The V gene's germline CDR1 is MNHEY and CDR2 SMNVEV (reference sequence). V was pared by 9 bases and J by 3 bases, with 7 bases between. The CDR3 sequence: CARNRTDTQYF. CDR3 nucleotide sequence: TGTGCCAGAAACAGAACAGATACGCAGTATTTT.

The chain couples TRBV27 to TRBJ2-2, with 8 bases matching TRBD1. Germline assignment: CDR1 MNHEY and CDR2 SMNVEV (reference sequence). The CDR3 contains 16 residues. The V gene end was trimmed by 0 bases and the J gene end by 3 bases; junction bases not matched to a gene: 3. The CDR3 DNA reads TGTGCCAGCAGTTTATCGACAGGGGACGACACCGGGGAGCTGTTTTTT. It translates to CASSLSTGDDTGELFF.

The chain combines TRBV10-3 with TRBJ2-1, with D tentatively TRBD2 (6 bases). The germline V and J ends were trimmed by 9 bases and 8 bases, with 17 bases remaining between them. Germline V gene sequence: CDR1 ENHRY, CDR2 SYGVKD. The CDR3 has 13 residues. The CDR3 nucleotides read TGTGCCATGGGTCGGACTACTATCGATGAGCAGTTCTTC. Its translation is CAMGRTTIDEQFF.

The chain joins TRBV9 to TRBJ1-1, with no clear D. V was cut by 3 bases and J by 0 bases, with 9 bases left in between. This CDR3 region has 14 residues. The germline CDR1 and CDR2 sequences are SGDLS and YYNGEE. The DNA for the CDR3 is TGTGCCAGCAGCGCCCTTCAGATGAACACTGAAGCTTTCTTT. Protein sequence: CASSALQMNTEAFF.

The chain carries TRBV19 and TRBJ1-5; D perhaps matches TRBD1 (6 bases). Germline CDR1 LNHDA, CDR2 SQIVND (reference sequence). Between the trimmed V and J ends, which lost 11 bases and 1 base, there was a span of 15 bases. The CDR3 is made up of 14 amino acids. The CDR3 bases are TGTGCCTCCCTACAGGGCTGGAGCAATCAGCCCCAGCATTTT. Translation: CASLQGWSNQPQHF.

The chain carries TRBV5-8 and TRBJ2-7; possibly TRBD1 for D (5 bases). The germline gives CDR1 SGHTS, CDR2 YDEGEE. Trimming shortened V by 1 base and J by 7 bases, and 21 bases separated the two germline ends. CDR3 size: 16 residues. In DNA, the CDR3 is TGTGCCAGCAGCTTGTTCTTAGGGGCTTCCGCCCTGGAGCAGTACTTC. This codes for CASSLFLGASALEQYF. Filled out from reference TRBV5-8 and TRBJ2-7, the complete variable domain reads EAGVTQSPTHLIKTRGQQATLRCSPISGHTSVYWYQQALGLGLQFLLWYDEGEERNRGNFPPRFSGRQFPNYSSELNVNALELEDSALYLCASSLFLGASALEQYFGPGTRLTVT.

This clone was recorded only once. This chain connects TRBV19 to TRBJ2-2, with TRBD2 as a possible D gene (6 bases). Germline V gene lookup returns CDR1 LNHDA and CDR2 SQIVND (reference sequence). Trimming removed 1 base from V and 7 bases from J, with 13 bases in between. The CDR3 is 15 amino acids. CDR3 bases: TGTGCCAGTAGTATAGTAACGGGAGCGGTCGGGGAGCTGTTTTTT. Protein sequence: CASSIVTGAVGELFF.

This sequence joins TRBV15 and TRBJ2-7, with unresolved D. CDR1 and CDR2 (germline): LNHNV, YYDKDF (reference sequence). CDR3 size: 16 residues. Trimming shortened V by 0 bases and J by 1 base, and 13 bases separated the two germline ends. Written as DNA, the CDR3 is TGTGCCACCAGCAGAGAGGAGAGAGCGTTATCCTACGAGCAGTACTTC. This codes for CATSREERALSYEQYF.

The chain employs TRBV5-1 and TRBJ2-1; no clear D. CDR1 SGHRS and CDR2 YFSETQ come from the germline V gene. This CDR3 comprises 17 residues. Trimming took off 1 base at V and 1 base at J, with 15 bases between the two ends. CDR3 residues: CASSLWPSYPSYNEQFF. The CDR3 DNA sequence: TGCGCCAGCAGCTTGTGGCCATCATATCCTTCCTACAATGAGCAGTTCTTC. Using reference TRBV5-1 and TRBJ2-1 for the parts outside the CDR3, the full variable domain is KAGVTQTPRYLIKTRGQQVTLSCSPISGHRSVSWYQQTPGQGLQFLFEYFSETQRNKGNFPGRFSGRQFSNSRSEMNVSTLELGDSALYLCASSLWPSYPSYNEQFFGPGTRLTVL.

J is TRBJ2-1 and V is TRBV5-5; TRBD2 aligns across 7 bases. The CDR3 spans 18 residues. After removal of 3 bases from V and 0 bases from J, the junction contained 12 bases not matched to a gene. The germline CDR1 and CDR2 sequences are SGHKS and YYEKEE (reference sequence). DNA of the CDR3: TGTGCCAGCAGCTACACCTGGCTAGCGGTAAGCTCCTACAATGAGCAGTTCTTC. Its protein product is CASSYTWLAVSSYNEQFF.

This chain uses TRBV5-1 with TRBJ1-1; the match to TRBD1 covers 8 bases. The germline CDR1 and CDR2 sequences are SGHRS and YFSETQ. The CDR3 totals 14 residues. The trim removed 4 bases at V and 5 bases at J, leaving 7 bases unmatched. The CDR3 spells CASSGGQGDTEAFF. In nucleotides, the CDR3 is TGCGCCAGCAGCGGAGGACAGGGAGATACTGAAGCTTTCTTT.

This clone was found a few times. The chain combines TRBV30 with TRBJ2-3, with 8 bases that match TRBD2. Germline CDR1 is GTSNPN and CDR2 is SVGIG (reference sequence). V lost 0 bases, J lost 6 bases, and 8 bases stayed unmatched. The CDR3 has 15 amino acids. The DNA of the CDR3 is TGTGCCTGGAGTGTCGGGAGGGCAGCCGGTGATACGCAGTATTTT. It encodes CAWSVGRAAGDTQYF.

The chain recombines TRBV5-1 with TRBJ1-1, with 7 bases fitting TRBD1. In germline, CDR1 is SGHRS, CDR2 YFSETQ. Trimming took 7 bases from V and 3 from J; bases not matched to a gene: 12. The CDR3 consists of 15 residues. CDR3 sequence (DNA): TGCGCCAGCTTCAAGTCCACAGGGGCGGACACTGAAGCTTTCTTT. Residues: CASFKSTGADTEAFF.

The CDR3 DNA reads as TGTGCCAGCAGTTCTCCAGGGTTAGGCTCTGGAAACACCATATATTTT. Its translation: CASSSPGLGSGNTIYF. The J gene is TRBJ1-3, the V gene TRBV28; D might be TRBD1 (5 bases). V was pared by 4 bases and J by 0 bases, with 13 bases between. The CDR3 is 16 amino acids. The germline V gene has CDR1 MDHEN and CDR2 SYDVKM.